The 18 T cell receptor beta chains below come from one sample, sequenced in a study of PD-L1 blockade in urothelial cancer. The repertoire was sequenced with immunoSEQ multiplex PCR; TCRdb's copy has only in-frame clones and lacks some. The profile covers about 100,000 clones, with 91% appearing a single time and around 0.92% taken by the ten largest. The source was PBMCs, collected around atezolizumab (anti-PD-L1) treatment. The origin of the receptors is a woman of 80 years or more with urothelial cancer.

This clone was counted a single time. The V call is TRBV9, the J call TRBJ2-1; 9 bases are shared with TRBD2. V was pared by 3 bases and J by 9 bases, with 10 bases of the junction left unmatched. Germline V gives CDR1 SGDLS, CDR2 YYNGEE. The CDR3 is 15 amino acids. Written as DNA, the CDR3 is TGTGCCAGCAGCGACCCTAGGCGGGAGGGTGGTGAGCAGTTCTTC. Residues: CASSDPRREGGEQFF.

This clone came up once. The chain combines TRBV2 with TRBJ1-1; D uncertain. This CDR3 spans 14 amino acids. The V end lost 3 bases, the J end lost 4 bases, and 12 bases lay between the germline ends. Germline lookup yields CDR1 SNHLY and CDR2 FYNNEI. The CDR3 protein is CASSDPPVVTEAFF. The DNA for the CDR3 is TGTGCCAGCAGTGATCCCCCCGTCGTCACTGAAGCTTTCTTT. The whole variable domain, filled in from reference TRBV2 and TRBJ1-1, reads EPEVTQTPSHQVTQMGQEVILRCVPISNHLYFYWYRQILGQKVEFLVSFYNNEISEKSEIFDDQFSVERPDGSNFTLKIRSTKLEDSAMYFCASSDPPVVTEAFFGQGTRLTVV.

In DNA form, the CDR3 reads TGTGCCAGCAGCGCTACGGACAGGGGTTCTAACTATGGCTACACCTTC. It translates to CASSATDRGSNYGYTF. The chain has TRBV9 and TRBJ1-2, with 9 bases aligning to TRBD1. CDR3 length: 16 amino acids. Germline V gives CDR1 SGDLS, CDR2 YYNGEE. The ends lost 3 bases at V and 0 bases at J; junction bases unmatched: 6. Using reference TRBV9 and TRBJ1-2 for the parts outside the CDR3, the full variable domain is DSGVTQTPKHLITATGQRVTLRCSPRSGDLSVYWYQQSLDQGLQFLIQYYNGEERAKGNILERFSAQQFPDLHSELNLSSLELGDSALYFCASSATDRGSNYGYTFGSGTRLTVV.

The CDR3 reads CASSSDRGYEQYF. CDR3 in DNA: TGTGCCAGCAGCTCCGACAGGGGGTACGAGCAGTACTTC. This chain connects TRBV28 to TRBJ2-7; 9 bases fit TRBD1. From germline, CDR1 is MDHEN and CDR2 SYDVKM. This CDR3 region has 13 residues. The J segment lost 4 bases and the V segment lost 6 bases, leaving 4 bases of the junction unmatched.

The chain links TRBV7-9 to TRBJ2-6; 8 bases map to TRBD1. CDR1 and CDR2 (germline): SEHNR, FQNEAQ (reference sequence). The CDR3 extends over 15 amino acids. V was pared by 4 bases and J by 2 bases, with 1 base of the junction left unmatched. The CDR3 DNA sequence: TGTGCCAGCAGCTCGGACAGGGCTGGGGCCAACGTCCTGACTTTC. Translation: CASSSDRAGANVLTF.

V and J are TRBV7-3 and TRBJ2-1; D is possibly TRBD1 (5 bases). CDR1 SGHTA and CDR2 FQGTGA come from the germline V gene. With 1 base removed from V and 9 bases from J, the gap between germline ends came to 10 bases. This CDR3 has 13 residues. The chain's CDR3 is CASSLIGDGEQFF. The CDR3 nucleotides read TGTGCCAGCAGCTTAATAGGGGATGGTGAGCAGTTCTTC.

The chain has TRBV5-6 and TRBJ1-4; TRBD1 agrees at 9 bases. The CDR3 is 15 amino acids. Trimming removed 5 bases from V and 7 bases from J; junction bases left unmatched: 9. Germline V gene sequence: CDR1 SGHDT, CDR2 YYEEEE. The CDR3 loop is CASSPTGTGPEKLFF. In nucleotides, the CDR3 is TGTGCCAGCAGTCCGACCGGGACAGGGCCTGAAAAACTGTTTTTT. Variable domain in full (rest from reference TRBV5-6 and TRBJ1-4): DAGVTQSPTHLIKTRGQQVTLRCSPKSGHDTVSWYQQALGQGPQFIFQYYEEEERQRGNFPDRFSGHQFPNYSSELNVNALLLGDSALYLCASSPTGTGPEKLFFGSGTQLSVL.

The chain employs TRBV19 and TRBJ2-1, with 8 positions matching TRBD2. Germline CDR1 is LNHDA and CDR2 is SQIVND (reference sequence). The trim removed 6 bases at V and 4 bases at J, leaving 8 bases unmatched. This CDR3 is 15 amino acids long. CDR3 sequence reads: CASRKTSGGYNEQFF. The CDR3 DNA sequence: TGTGCCAGTAGGAAAACTAGCGGAGGTTACAATGAGCAGTTCTTC. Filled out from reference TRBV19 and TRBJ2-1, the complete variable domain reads DGGITQSPKYLFRKEGQNVTLSCEQNLNHDAMYWYRQDPGQGLRLIYYSQIVNDFQKGDIAEGYSVSREKKESFPLTVTSAQKNPTAFYLCASRKTSGGYNEQFFGPGTRLTVL.

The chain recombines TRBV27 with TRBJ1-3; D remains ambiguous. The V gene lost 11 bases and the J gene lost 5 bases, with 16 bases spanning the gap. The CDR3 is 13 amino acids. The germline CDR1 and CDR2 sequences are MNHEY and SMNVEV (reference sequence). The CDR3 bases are TGTGCCTCCTGGGAGGGTGGAAGAAACACCATATATTTT. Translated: CASWEGGRNTIYF.

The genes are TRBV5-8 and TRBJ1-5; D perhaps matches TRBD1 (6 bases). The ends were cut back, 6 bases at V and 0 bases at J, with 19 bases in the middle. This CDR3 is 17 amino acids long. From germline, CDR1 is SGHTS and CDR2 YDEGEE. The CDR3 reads CASTFQDSSLSNQPQHF. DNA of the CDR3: TGTGCCAGCACATTCCAGGACAGCTCACTTAGCAATCAGCCCCAGCATTTT.

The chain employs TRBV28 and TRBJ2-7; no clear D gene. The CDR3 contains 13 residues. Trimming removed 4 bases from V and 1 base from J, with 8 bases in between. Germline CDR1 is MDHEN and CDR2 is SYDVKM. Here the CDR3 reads CASSSLGSYEQYF. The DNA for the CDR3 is TGTGCCAGCAGTTCCCTCGGTTCCTACGAGCAGTACTTC.

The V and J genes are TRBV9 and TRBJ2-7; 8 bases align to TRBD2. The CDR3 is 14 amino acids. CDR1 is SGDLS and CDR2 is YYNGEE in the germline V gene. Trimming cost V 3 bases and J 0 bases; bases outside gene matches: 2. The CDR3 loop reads CASSGGTSSYEQYF. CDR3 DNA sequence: TGTGCCAGCAGCGGCGGGACTAGCTCCTACGAGCAGTACTTC.

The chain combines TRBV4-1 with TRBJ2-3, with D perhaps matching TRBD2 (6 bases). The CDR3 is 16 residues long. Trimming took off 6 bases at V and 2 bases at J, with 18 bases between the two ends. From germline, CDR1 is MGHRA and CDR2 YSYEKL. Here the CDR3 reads CASRLGGAAITDTQYF. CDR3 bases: TGCGCCAGCAGACTCGGAGGGGCGGCTATCACAGATACGCAGTATTTT.

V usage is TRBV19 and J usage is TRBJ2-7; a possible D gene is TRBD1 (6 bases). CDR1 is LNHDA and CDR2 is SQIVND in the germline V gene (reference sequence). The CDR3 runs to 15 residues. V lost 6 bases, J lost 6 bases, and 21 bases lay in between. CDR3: CASRASGAARGEQYF. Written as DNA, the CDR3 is TGTGCCAGTAGGGCATCAGGGGCCGCGAGGGGCGAGCAGTACTTC.

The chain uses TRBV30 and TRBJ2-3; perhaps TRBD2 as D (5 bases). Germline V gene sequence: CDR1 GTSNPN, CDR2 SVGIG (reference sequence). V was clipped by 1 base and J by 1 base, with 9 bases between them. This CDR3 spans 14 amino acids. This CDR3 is CAWSGRVGTDTQYF. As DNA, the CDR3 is TGTGCCTGGAGTGGGCGGGTCGGCACAGATACGCAGTATTTT.

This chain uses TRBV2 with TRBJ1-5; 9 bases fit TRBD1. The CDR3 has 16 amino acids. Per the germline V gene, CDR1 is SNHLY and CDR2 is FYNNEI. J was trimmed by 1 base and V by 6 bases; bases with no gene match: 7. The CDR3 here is CASREQGALSNQPQHF. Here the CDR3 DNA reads TGTGCCAGCAGGGAACAGGGGGCACTAAGCAATCAGCCCCAGCATTTT.

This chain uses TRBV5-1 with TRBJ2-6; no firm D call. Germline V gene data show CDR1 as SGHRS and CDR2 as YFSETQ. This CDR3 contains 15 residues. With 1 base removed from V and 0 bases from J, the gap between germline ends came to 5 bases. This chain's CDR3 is CASSLFNSGANVLTF. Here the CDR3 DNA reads TGCGCCAGCAGCTTGTTCAACTCTGGGGCCAACGTCCTGACTTTC.

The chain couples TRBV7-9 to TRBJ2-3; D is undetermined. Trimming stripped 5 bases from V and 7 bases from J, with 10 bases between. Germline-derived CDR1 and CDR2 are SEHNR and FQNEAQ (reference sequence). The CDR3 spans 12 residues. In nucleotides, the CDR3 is TGTGCCAGCAGCGTCGTGAGGAATACGCAGTATTTT. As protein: CASSVVRNTQYF.